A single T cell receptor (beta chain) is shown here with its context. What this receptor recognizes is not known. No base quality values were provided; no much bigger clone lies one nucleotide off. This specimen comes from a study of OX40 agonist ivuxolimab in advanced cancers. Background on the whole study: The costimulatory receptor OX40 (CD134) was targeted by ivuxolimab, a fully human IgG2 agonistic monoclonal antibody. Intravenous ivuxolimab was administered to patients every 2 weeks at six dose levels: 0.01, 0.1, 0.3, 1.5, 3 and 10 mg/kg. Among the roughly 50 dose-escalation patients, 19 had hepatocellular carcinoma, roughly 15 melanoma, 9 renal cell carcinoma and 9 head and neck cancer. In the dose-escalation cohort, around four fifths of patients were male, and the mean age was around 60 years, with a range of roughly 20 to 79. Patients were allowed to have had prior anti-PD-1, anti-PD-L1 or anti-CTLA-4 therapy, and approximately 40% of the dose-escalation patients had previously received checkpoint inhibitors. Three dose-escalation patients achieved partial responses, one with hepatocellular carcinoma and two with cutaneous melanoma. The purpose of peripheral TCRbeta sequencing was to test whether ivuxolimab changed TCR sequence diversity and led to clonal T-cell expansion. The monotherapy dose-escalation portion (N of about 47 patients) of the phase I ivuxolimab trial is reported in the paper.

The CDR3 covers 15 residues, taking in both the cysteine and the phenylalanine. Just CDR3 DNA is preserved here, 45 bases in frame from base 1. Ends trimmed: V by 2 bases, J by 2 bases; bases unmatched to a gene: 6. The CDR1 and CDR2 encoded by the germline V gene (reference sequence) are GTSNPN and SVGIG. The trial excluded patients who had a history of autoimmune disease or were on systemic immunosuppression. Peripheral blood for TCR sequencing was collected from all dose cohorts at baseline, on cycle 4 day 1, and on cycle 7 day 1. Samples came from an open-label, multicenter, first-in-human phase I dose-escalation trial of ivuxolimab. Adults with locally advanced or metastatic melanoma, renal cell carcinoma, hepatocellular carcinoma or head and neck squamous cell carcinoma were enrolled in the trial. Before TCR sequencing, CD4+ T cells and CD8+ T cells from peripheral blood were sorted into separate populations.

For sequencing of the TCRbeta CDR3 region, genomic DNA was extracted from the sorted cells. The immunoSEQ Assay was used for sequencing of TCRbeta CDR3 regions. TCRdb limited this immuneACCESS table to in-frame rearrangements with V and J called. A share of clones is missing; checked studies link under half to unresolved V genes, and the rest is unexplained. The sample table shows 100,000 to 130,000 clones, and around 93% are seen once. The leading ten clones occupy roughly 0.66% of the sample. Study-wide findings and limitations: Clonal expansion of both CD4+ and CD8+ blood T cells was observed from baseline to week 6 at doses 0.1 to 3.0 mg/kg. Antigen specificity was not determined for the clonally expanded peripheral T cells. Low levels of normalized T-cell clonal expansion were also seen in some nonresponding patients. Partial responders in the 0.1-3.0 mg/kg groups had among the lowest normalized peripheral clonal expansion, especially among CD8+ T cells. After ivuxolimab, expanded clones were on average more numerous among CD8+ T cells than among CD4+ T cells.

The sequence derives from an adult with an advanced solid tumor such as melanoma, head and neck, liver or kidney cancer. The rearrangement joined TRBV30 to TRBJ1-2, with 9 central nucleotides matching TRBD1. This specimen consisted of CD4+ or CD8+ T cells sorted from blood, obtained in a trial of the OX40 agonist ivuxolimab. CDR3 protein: CAWSLGTGSNYGYTF. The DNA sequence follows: TGTGCCTGGAGTCTGGGGACAGGGTCCAACTATGGCTACACCTTC.